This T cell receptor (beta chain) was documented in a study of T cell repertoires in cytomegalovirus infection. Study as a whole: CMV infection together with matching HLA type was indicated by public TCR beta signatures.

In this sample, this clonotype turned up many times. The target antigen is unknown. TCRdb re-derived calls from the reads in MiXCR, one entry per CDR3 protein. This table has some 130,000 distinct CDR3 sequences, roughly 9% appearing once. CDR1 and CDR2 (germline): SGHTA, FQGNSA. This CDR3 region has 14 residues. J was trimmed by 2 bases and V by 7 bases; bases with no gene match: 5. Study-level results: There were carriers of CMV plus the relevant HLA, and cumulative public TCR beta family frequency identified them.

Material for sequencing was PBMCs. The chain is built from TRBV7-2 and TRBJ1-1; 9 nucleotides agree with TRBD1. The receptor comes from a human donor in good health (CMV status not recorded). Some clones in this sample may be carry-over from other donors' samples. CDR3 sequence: CASTYRGLNTEAFF. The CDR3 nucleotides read TGTGCCAGCACCTACAGGGGGCTTAACACTGAAGCTTTCTTT.